A single sample is the source of the 12 T cell receptor beta chains below, sequenced in a study of cytomegalovirus exposure and HLA in healthy donors. With 60 Vbeta and 13 Jbeta primers, the PCR was carried out. Repertoires were generated with immunoSEQ multiplex PCR, while TCRdb's copy carries only in-frame clones and drops some. The top ten clones hold roughly 2% of a sample with around 33,000 clones, around 40% of them seen once. The sequenced material came from PBMCs. These receptor sequences come from a woman between 50 and 59 years old in good health and CMV-seronegative.

This sequence joins TRBV7-9 and TRBJ2-7; D unclear. Trimming pared 2 bases from V and 2 bases from J, leaving 7 bases between. Germline V gives CDR1 SEHNR, CDR2 FQNEAQ (reference sequence). The CDR3 consists of 13 residues. DNA for the CDR3: TGTGCCAGCAGCTTAATTGGCCCCTACGAGCAGTACTTC. It translates to CASSLIGPYEQYF.

This clone came up a few times. This chain's CDR3 is CASSHPDNNYGYTF. CDR3 bases: TGTGCCAGCAGCCACCCCGACAATAACTATGGCTACACCTTC. The chain recombines TRBV4-2 with TRBJ1-2; D is undetermined. The V gene's germline CDR1 is LGHNA and CDR2 YNFKEQ. Trimming removed 3 bases at V and 1 base at J, with 9 bases between. There are 14 residues in the CDR3.

The chain carries TRBV29-1 and TRBJ1-1; 8 bases match TRBD1. Trimming at V came to 4 bases and at J to 7 bases, leaving 5 bases not matched to a gene. CDR1 SQVTM and CDR2 ANQGSEA come from the germline V gene. The CDR3 totals 12 residues. CDR3 sequence (DNA): TGCAGCGTTGTGGGGGACAGGCTTGAAGCTTTCTTT. It codes for CSVVGDRLEAFF.

The sample holds a few counts of this clone. The CDR3 region is CASSKWTSGGPDTQYF. The DNA for the CDR3 is TGTGCCAGCAGCAAATGGACTAGCGGGGGACCAGATACGCAGTATTTT. The chain links TRBV21-1 to TRBJ2-3; the D segment call TRBD2 is taken from the table without a DNA check. TRBV21-1 is recorded as a pseudogene. The CDR3 covers 16 residues.

The chain uses TRBV9 and TRBJ2-7; a weak D match, TRBD1 (6 bases). The CDR3 length is 16 residues. V lost 2 bases and J 0 bases, leaving 15 bases between the germline ends. Germline V gene data show CDR1 as SGDLS and CDR2 as YYNGEE. CDR3 sequence reads: CASSVAGDIHSYEQYF. The DNA of the CDR3 is TGTGCCAGCAGCGTTGCTGGGGACATTCACTCCTACGAGCAGTACTTC.

This clone has more than one count but fewer than ten. Compared with germline, one end of the junction differs, possibly owing to a read error. This chain connects TRBV2 to TRBJ2-1; no clear D. Germline V lookup: CDR1 SNHLY, CDR2 FYNNEI. The CDR3 consists of 12 residues. CDR3 nucleotide sequence: TGTGCCAGCAGTGAGTCCTTCAATGAGCAGTTCTTC. Its translation: CASSESFNEQFF.

V gene TRBV6-6 combines with J gene TRBJ2-3; 10 bases match TRBD2. Germline loops: CDR1 MNHNY, CDR2 SVGAGI (reference sequence). The ends lost 0 bases at V and 3 bases at J; junction bases unmatched: 0. The CDR3 covers 15 residues. CDR3 residues: CASSYSGLATDTQYF. CDR3 bases: TGTGCCAGCAGTTACTCGGGACTAGCGACAGATACGCAGTATTTT.

This clone appeared a few times. The chain uses TRBV7-3 and TRBJ2-1, with 7 bases lining up with TRBD2. The CDR3 covers 14 residues. Germline lookup yields CDR1 SGHTA and CDR2 FQGTGA. V was clipped by 5 bases and J by 8 bases; unmatched bases: 9. Here the CDR3 DNA reads TGTGCCAGCAGCAAAAGCGGACTAGAGGATGAGCAGTTCTTC. It codes for CASSKSGLEDEQFF.

The CDR3 region has the DNA TGTGCCAGCAGCCTGCAGGGGGCCGGGAACACCGGGGAGCTGTTTTTT. Its translation: CASSLQGAGNTGELFF. This sequence joins TRBV7-2 and TRBJ2-2, with 8 nucleotides matching TRBD1. The CDR3 runs 16 residues. Unmatched junction bases numbered 6, after V lost 5 bases and J lost 1 base. Germline V gene sequence: CDR1 SGHTA, CDR2 FQGNSA.

The V call is TRBV29-1, the J call TRBJ2-1; TRBD2 agrees at 10 bases. There are 14 residues in the CDR3. CDR1 and CDR2 (germline): SQVTM, ANQGSEA. The V gene end was trimmed by 4 bases and the J gene end by 4 bases; junction bases not matched to a gene: 4. CDR3 coding DNA: TGCAGCGTTGTTAGCGGGGGGACGTACAATGAGCAGTTCTTC. Protein: CSVVSGGTYNEQFF.

The chain recombines TRBV30 with TRBJ1-5; 7 bases align to TRBD1. Trimming at V came to 5 bases and at J to 0 bases, leaving 1 base not matched to a gene. Germline assignment: CDR1 GTSNPN and CDR2 SVGIG (reference sequence). This CDR3 comprises 13 residues. In DNA, the CDR3 is TGTGCCTGGGACAGGGATAGCAATCAGCCCCAGCATTTT. Translation: CAWDRDSNQPQHF.

This clone was observed a handful of times. The chain carries TRBV5-1 and TRBJ1-2; 9 bases agree with TRBD1. V shed 4 bases and J 0 bases; nucleotides not matched to a gene: 4. CDR1 and CDR2 from the germline V gene are SGHRS and YFSETQ. The CDR3 is made up of 15 amino acids. The CDR3 DNA is TGCGCCAGCAGCCCGACAGGGGGTACTAACTATGGCTACACCTTC. Encoded protein: CASSPTGGTNYGYTF.